This T cell receptor beta chain is from a study of control samples from healthy donors and cancer patients. The method was immunoSEQ multiplex PCR; TCRdb's version includes in-frame clones alone and lacks a portion of them. Its table records approximately 190,000 clones. This CDR3 region has 19 residues. The V gene lost 6 bases and the J gene lost 1 base, with 25 bases spanning the gap. Germline V gene data show CDR1 as SGHVS and CDR2 as FNYEAQ. Material: blood. The chain links TRBV7-6 to TRBJ1-5; possible D gene TRBD1, 5 bases. The sequence was collected from a woman in her 30s in good health. CDR3 nucleotide sequence: TGTGCCAGCAGTCTCGGACCTACGGGGCGGTATACAAGCAATCAGCCCCAGCATTTT. Translated: CASSLGPTGRYTSNQPQHF.